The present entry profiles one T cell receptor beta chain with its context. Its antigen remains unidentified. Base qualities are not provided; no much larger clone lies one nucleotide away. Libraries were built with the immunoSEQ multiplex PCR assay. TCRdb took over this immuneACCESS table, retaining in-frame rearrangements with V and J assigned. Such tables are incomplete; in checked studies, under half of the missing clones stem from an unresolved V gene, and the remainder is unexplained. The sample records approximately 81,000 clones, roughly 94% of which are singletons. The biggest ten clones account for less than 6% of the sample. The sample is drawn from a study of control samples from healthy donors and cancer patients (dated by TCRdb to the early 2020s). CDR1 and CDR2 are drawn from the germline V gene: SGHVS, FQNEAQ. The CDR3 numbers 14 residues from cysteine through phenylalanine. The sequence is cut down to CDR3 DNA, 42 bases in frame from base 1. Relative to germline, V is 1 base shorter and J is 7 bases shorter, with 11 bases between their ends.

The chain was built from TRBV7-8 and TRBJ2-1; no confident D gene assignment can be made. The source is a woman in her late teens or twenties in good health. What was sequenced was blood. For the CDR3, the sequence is CASSLGVVGNEQFF. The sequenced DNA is TGTGCCAGCAGCTTAGGGGTAGTCGGGAATGAGCAGTTCTTC.